This TCR beta chain was obtained from a study of blood T cell repertoires in COVID-19. Assay used: immunoSEQ multiplex PCR; TCRdb lists only in-frame clones, some missing. Of fewer than 85,000 clones listed, about three quarters are singletons. The CDR3 consists of 13 residues. In germline, CDR1 is SGHTA, CDR2 FQGNSA. Trimming took 3 bases from V and 6 from J, leaving 11 bases between them. The sequence derives from an elderly woman with active or convalescent COVID-19. The sequencing sample was made of peripheral blood. V is TRBV7-2 and J is TRBJ1-1, with D hard to call. The CDR3 nucleotides are TGTGCCAGCAGCTTCACCCGGGGAGCTGAAGCTTTCTTT. This translates into CASSFTRGAEAFF.